The rows below give T cell receptor beta chains drawn from one sample of a study of beta chain features in type 1 diabetes. Data came from immunoSEQ multiplex PCR; TCRdb stores just in-frame clones and leaves some out. The sample shows around 280,000 clones, approximately 15% of them seen only once. The sequencing sample was made of naive CD4+ T cells from blood. Source of these receptors: a man younger than 35 with type 1 diabetes. The CDR3 runs from the conserved cysteine through the conserved F or W. The D gene is left open where the match is weak. Some rows mark clone size as missing; the rest say once, few, many or name a class of expanded clone.

size: NA; D: TRBD1; J: TRBJ2-3; V: TRBV5-1; CDR3: CASSSPRTGGLDTQYF; DNA: TGCGCCAGCAGCTCCCCCAGGACAGGGGGCCTTGATACGCAGTATTTT
size: NA; D: TRBD1; J: TRBJ2-1; V: TRBV7-2; CDR3: CASSVYDRVQFF; DNA: TGTGCCAGCAGCGTCTACGACAGGGTACAGTTCTTC
size: NA; D: TRBD2; J: TRBJ2-1; V: TRBV6-4; CDR3: CASSKILAGVPDEQFF; DNA: TGTGCCAGCAGCAAAATTCTAGCGGGAGTTCCGGATGAGCAGTTCTTC
size: NA; D: NA; J: TRBJ2-7; V: TRBV11-2; CDR3: CASSLASGSYEQYF; DNA: TGTGCCAGCAGCTTAGCGTCCGGGTCCTACGAGCAGTACTTC
size: NA; D: NA; J: TRBJ1-4; V: TRBV30; CDR3: CAWKGGTRHEKLFF; DNA: TGTGCCTGGAAAGGAGGGACCAGGCATGAAAAACTGTTTTTT
size: few; D: NA; J: TRBJ2-7; V: TRBV7-9; CDR3: CASSTYYEQYF; DNA: TGTGCCAGCAGCACATACTACGAGCAGTACTTC
size: NA; D: TRBD2; J: TRBJ2-3; V: TRBV11-1; CDR3: CASSSRTSGGDTQYF; DNA: TGTGCCAGCAGCTCCAGGACTAGCGGGGGAGATACGCAGTATTTT
size: NA; D: NA; J: TRBJ1-1; V: TRBV7-2; CDR3: CASSLTHRDTEAFF; DNA: TGTGCCAGCAGCTTAACCCACCGGGACACTGAAGCTTTCTTT
size: NA; D: NA; J: TRBJ2-7; V: TRBV23-1; CDR3: CASHLDRSYEQYF; DNA: TGCGCCAGTCACCTGGACAGATCCTACGAGCAGTACTTC
size: NA; D: TRBD1; J: TRBJ1-1; V: TRBV7-9; CDR3: CASSLYNLRQGGETEAFF; DNA: TGTGCCAGCAGCTTGTACAACCTAAGACAGGGAGGAGAAACTGAAGCTTTCTTT
size: NA; D: TRBD1; J: TRBJ2-1; V: TRBV11-2; CDR3: CASSLDLDRGAYNEQFF; DNA: TGTGCCAGCAGCTTAGACTTGGACAGGGGTGCCTACAATGAGCAGTTCTTC
size: NA; D: NA; J: TRBJ1-1; V: TRBV5-1; CDR3: CASSLFQGTPEAFF; DNA: TGCGCCAGCAGCCTCTTTCAGGGGACCCCTGAAGCTTTCTTT
size: NA; D: NA; J: TRBJ2-1; V: TRBV7-8; CDR3: CASSSWPENNEQFF; DNA: TGTGCCAGCAGCTCTTGGCCGGAGAACAATGAGCAGTTCTTC
size: NA; D: NA; J: TRBJ1-5; V: TRBV5-1; CDR3: CASSLEGDSNQPQHF; DNA: TGCGCCAGCAGCTTGGAAGGAGATAGCAATCAGCCCCAGCATTTT
size: few; D: TRBD1; J: TRBJ2-7; V: TRBV30; CDR3: CACGTVYRGQYF; DNA: TGTGCCTGTGGGACAGTTTATAGGGGGCAGTACTTC
size: few; D: TRBD2; J: TRBJ2-7; V: TRBV7-2; CDR3: CASSLASGGVFEQYF; DNA: TGTGCCAGCAGCTTAGCTAGCGGGGGGGTCTTCGAGCAGTACTTC
size: NA; D: TRBD2; J: TRBJ2-3; V: TRBV7-2; CDR3: CASSLGPAGTTDTQYF; DNA: TGTGCCAGCAGCTTAGGGCCAGCGGGGACCACAGATACGCAGTATTTT
size: few; D: NA; J: TRBJ1-2; V: TRBV14; CDR3: CASSQVGTKGYTF; DNA: TGTGCCAGCAGCCAAGTCGGGACAAAGGGCTACACCTTC
size: NA; D: TRBD2; J: TRBJ2-5; V: TRBV5-1; CDR3: CASSLGGGPGETQYF; DNA: TGCGCCAGCAGCCTGGGCGGGGGGCCGGGAGAGACCCAGTACTTC
size: few; D: TRBD1; J: TRBJ2-3; V: TRBV7-9; CDR3: CASSLPGQVTDTQYF; DNA: TGTGCCAGCAGCTTACCGGGACAGGTCACAGATACGCAGTATTTT
size: NA; D: TRBD1; J: TRBJ2-7; V: TRBV14; CDR3: CASSHQDRVSEQYF; DNA: TGTGCCAGCAGCCACCAGGACAGGGTTAGCGAGCAGTACTTC
size: NA; D: NA; J: TRBJ2-6; V: TRBV27; CDR3: CASSPKSGANVLTF; DNA: TGTGCCAGCAGTCCAAAATCTGGGGCCAACGTCCTGACTTTC
size: few; D: TRBD2; J: TRBJ2-1; V: TRBV19; CDR3: CASSIQKLAGVNNEQFF; DNA: TGTGCCAGTAGTATCCAAAAACTAGCGGGGGTCAACAATGAGCAGTTCTTC
size: NA; D: NA; J: TRBJ1-1; V: TRBV9; CDR3: CASSPRQVAMNTEAFF; DNA: TGTGCCAGCAGCCCTCGACAGGTGGCCATGAACACTGAAGCTTTCTTT
size: NA; D: NA; J: TRBJ1-5; V: TRBV19; CDR3: CARSTEIKFGNQPQHF; DNA: TGTGCCAGGAGCACAGAGATTAAATTCGGCAATCAGCCCCAGCATTTT
size: few; D: NA; J: TRBJ1-1; V: TRBV29-1; CDR3: CSVEPPRRGPEAFF; DNA: TGCAGCGTTGAACCCCCAAGGAGGGGACCTGAAGCTTTCTTT
size: few; D: NA; J: TRBJ2-3; V: TRBV9; CDR3: CASAGLSNTQYF; DNA: TGTGCCAGCGCAGGACTGTCCAATACGCAGTATTTT
size: NA; D: TRBD2; J: TRBJ2-7; V: TRBV28; CDR3: CASSSTSGAYEQYF; DNA: TGTGCCAGCAGTTCGACTAGCGGGGCCTACGAGCAGTACTTC
size: NA; D: TRBD2; J: TRBJ2-5; V: TRBV30; CDR3: CAWSSGGAQTQYF; DNA: TGTGCCTGGAGTAGCGGGGGGGCTCAGACCCAGTACTTC
size: NA; D: NA; J: TRBJ2-7; V: TRBV7-9; CDR3: CASSLLLSFSYEQYF; DNA: TGTGCCAGCAGCTTGCTCCTGAGCTTCTCCTACGAGCAGTACTTC
size: NA; D: TRBD2; J: TRBJ2-3; V: TRBV5-6; CDR3: CASSVLGGATDTQYF; DNA: TGTGCCAGCAGCGTACTCGGGGGGGCCACAGATACGCAGTATTTT
size: few; D: TRBD2; J: TRBJ2-5; V: TRBV7-8; CDR3: CASSLRASGSGETQYF; DNA: TGTGCCAGCAGCTTAAGGGCTAGCGGGAGTGGAGAGACCCAGTACTTC
size: few; D: NA; J: TRBJ2-7; V: TRBV18; CDR3: CASSPGLGGSYEQYF; DNA: TGTGCCAGCTCACCCGGACTGGGGGGCTCCTACGAGCAGTACTTC
size: NA; D: TRBD2; J: TRBJ2-7; V: TRBV4-1; CDR3: CASRGGLAGDSYEQYF; DNA: TGCGCCAGCAGGGGGGGACTAGCGGGAGACTCCTACGAGCAGTACTTC
size: NA; D: TRBD1; J: TRBJ2-5; V: TRBV7-2; CDR3: CASSPRRGETQYF; DNA: TGTGCCAGCAGCCCCCGCAGGGGGGAGACCCAGTACTTC
size: few; D: NA; J: TRBJ1-1; V: TRBV4-3; CDR3: CASSQDVIRGLEAFF; DNA: TGCGCCAGCAGCCAAGATGTTATAAGGGGACTTGAAGCTTTCTTT
size: few; D: TRBD1; J: TRBJ2-7; V: TRBV7-2; CDR3: CASSAYRGQYEQYF; DNA: TGTGCCAGCAGCGCCTACAGGGGGCAATACGAGCAGTACTTC
size: NA; D: NA; J: TRBJ2-1; V: TRBV7-6; CDR3: CASSLRGLARYNEQFF; DNA: TGTGCCAGCAGCTTACGCGGGCTAGCGAGATACAATGAGCAGTTCTTC